The clone carrying this TCR beta chain was seen more than once but under ten times. The data are from a study of T-cell reconstitution after alpha-beta-depleted transplantation in children. For TCRbeta, the library was prepared with unique molecular identifiers. MiXCR was run by TCRdb on the PCR reads, yielding one entry per CDR3 protein. This table holds approximately 1,000,000 distinct CDR3 sequences, roughly 29% found once. CDR1 is LGHNA, CDR2 YSLEER, per germline. V lost 0 bases and J lost 2, with 4 bases in between. The CDR3 consists of 13 residues. The chain joins TRBV4-3 to TRBJ1-2; unclear D gene. Sequenced here: PBMCs, mostly from graft donor cells, sampled 360 days after TCRalphabeta/CD19-depleted stem cell transplant. The source is a boy less than two years old who had a stem cell transplant for SCID, so the T cells may come from the graft donor. This chain's CDR3 is CASSQDPNYGYTF. The CDR3 DNA follows: TGCGCCAGCAGCCAAGATCCCAACTATGGCTACACCTTC.